Listed below are T cell receptor beta chains from one sample, sequenced in a study of T cells in Graves' hyperthyroidism and ophthalmopathy. TCRdb reprocessed the multiplex PCR reads with MiXCR, giving one entry per CDR3 protein. The profile shows approximately 380,000 distinct CDR3 sequences, roughly an eighth of them singletons. Source material: blood. The receptors derive from a middle-aged man with Graves' ophthalmopathy. The CDR3 runs from the conserved cysteine through the conserved F or W. The order of the fields is J gene, V gene, clone size, D gene, CDR3 protein, CDR3 DNA. D genes are given only for firm matches. Size is stated for part of the rows, as once, few or many counts, or as a class when the clone is expanded.

TRBJ2-3	TRBV20-1	many	-	CSAPFDRAGDTQYF	TGCAGTGCTCCTTTTGACAGGGCGGGGGATACGCAGTATTTT
TRBJ1-5	TRBV28	many	TRBD1	CASSREGTGYNQPQHF	TGTGCCAGCAGCCGAGAAGGGACAGGTTACAATCAGCCCCAGCATTTT
TRBJ2-7	TRBV27	many	TRBD2	CASSLGLAKPYEQYF	TGTGCCAGCAGTTTGGGACTAGCGAAGCCCTACGAGCAGTACTTC
TRBJ1-1	TRBV9	few	-	CASSVKSNTEAFF	TGTGCCAGCAGCGTAAAATCGAACACTGAAGCTTTCTTT
TRBJ2-7	TRBV27	-	TRBD1	CASSDRGVNEQYF	TGTGCCAGCAGTGACAGGGGAGTCAACGAGCAGTACTTC
TRBJ1-2	TRBV6-1	many	TRBD1	CASSMSGQGGLSYTF	TGTGCCAGCAGCATGAGCGGACAGGGGGGATTGAGCTACACCTTC
TRBJ1-5	TRBV29-1	-	-	CSVAVNSNQPQHF	TGCAGCGTTGCTGTGAATAGCAATCAGCCCCAGCATTTT
TRBJ1-5	TRBV7-9	few	TRBD1	CASSSTTLGTEHF	TGTGCCAGCAGCTCCACGACCCTTGGGACAGAACATTTT
TRBJ2-3	TRBV18	many	-	CASAQRDTQYF	TGTGCCAGCGCACAGAGGGATACGCAGTATTTT
TRBJ1-5	TRBV5-1	-	TRBD1	CASSLGTGAAEPQHF	TGCGCCAGCAGCTTGGGAACAGGGGCCGCGGAGCCCCAGCATTTT
TRBJ2-7	TRBV18	many	-	CASSPPGRGYEQYF	TGTGCCAGCTCACCACCTGGCAGGGGCTACGAGCAGTACTTC
TRBJ2-6	TRBV14	few	-	CASSPPGVGPGANVLTF	TGTGCCAGCAGCCCCCCGGGGGTAGGCCCTGGGGCCAACGTCCTGACTTTC
TRBJ1-2	TRBV28	many	-	CASSGSDSPNYGYTF	TGTGCCAGCAGCGGATCGGACAGCCCCAACTATGGCTACACCTTC
TRBJ2-7	TRBV29-1	few	TRBD1	CSVERDRSHEQYF	TGCAGCGTTGAAAGGGACAGGTCCCACGAGCAGTACTTC
TRBJ2-3	TRBV5-1	-	TRBD2	CASSPAGTSGRADTQYF	TGCGCCAGCAGCCCGGCGGGGACTAGCGGGAGGGCAGATACGCAGTATTTT
TRBJ1-1	TRBV27	many	TRBD1	CASSRETGAVSEAFF	TGTGCCAGCAGTAGAGAGACAGGGGCGGTGTCTGAAGCTTTCTTT
TRBJ2-5	TRBV7-9	few	-	CASSLNRETQYF	TGTGCCAGCAGCTTAAACCGGGAGACCCAGTACTTC
TRBJ2-4	TRBV7-8	many	-	CASSGAKDIQYF	TGTGCCAGCAGCGGGGCTAAGGACATTCAGTACTTC
TRBJ2-1	TRBV14	-	TRBD2	CASSQGPAGGFNEQFF	TGTGCCAGCAGCCAAGGGCCAGCGGGAGGCTTTAATGAGCAGTTCTTC
TRBJ2-1	TRBV24-1	many	-	CATSDKVRSAGFQNNEQFF	TGTGCCACCAGTGACAAGGTGAGGTCTGCAGGGTTTCAGAACAATGAGCAGTTCTTC
TRBJ2-7	TRBV9	-	TRBD2	CASSATSGRSYEQYF	TGTGCCAGCAGCGCTACTAGCGGACGATCCTACGAGCAGTACTTC
TRBJ1-2	TRBV7-8	many	-	CASSSDVGSNYGYTF	TGTGCCAGCAGCTCAGACGTGGGATCTAACTATGGCTACACCTTC
TRBJ1-1	TRBV6-2/TRBV6-3	many	-	CASSYLLGNTEAFF	TGTGCCAGCAGTTACCTACTAGGGAACACTGAAGCTTTCTTT
TRBJ2-5	TRBV24-1	-	TRBD1	CATNGQGETQYF	TGTGCCACCAACGGACAGGGGGAGACCCAGTACTTC